The 21 T cell receptor beta chains given below trace back to one sample, sequenced in a study of response to subunit inactivated influenza vaccine listed by TCRdb under 2018. Libraries were prepared through RT-PCR. The run used an Illumina HiSeq 2500. TCRdb redid the processing of the public reads, applying fastp at Q25 and MiXCR, and retained in-frame beta chains. Each entry merges the rows of one CDR3 protein and shows their most common DNA and genes. Within this sample are hundreds of thousands of distinct CDR3 sequences, with about 25% of them counted one time only. The leading ten clones occupy approximately 2% of the sample. Specimen: CD4+ T cells sorted from PBMCs, collected 4 to 6 days after vaccination. The receptors were gathered from a man between 50 and 59 years old who received an inactivated influenza vaccine. Donor details come from another sample of the same person, matched by shared clones.

The chain combines TRBV5-1 with TRBJ1-1; D may be TRBD1 (5 bases). Between the trimmed V and J ends, which lost 0 bases and 6 bases, there was a span of 15 bases. Germline CDR1 is SGHRS and CDR2 is YFSETQ. The CDR3 covers 15 residues. CDR3 sequence (DNA): TGCGCCAGCAGCTTGGGGCAGGCGCCGGGGGCTGAAGCTTTCTTT. Amino acids: CASSLGQAPGAEAFF.

Comments on this clonotype: A read error may produce the germline difference seen at one junction end. The chain uses TRBV20-1 and TRBJ2-3, with 7 positions matching TRBD2. The CDR3 contains 16 residues. Germline CDR1 reads DFQATT; CDR2 reads SNEGSKA (reference sequence). The CDR3, as DNA: TGCTGTGCTAGATTTTCCGGGGGGACCCTCACAGATACGCAGTATTTT. This gives the protein CCARFSGGTLTDTQYF.

The V call is TRBV7-9, the J call TRBJ1-2; D is ambiguous. Trimming cost V 5 bases and J 11 bases, with 15 bases left between them. This CDR3 comprises 12 residues. The germline V gene encodes CDR1 SEHNR and CDR2 FQNEAQ (reference sequence). CDR3 region: CASSVGSAAYTF. DNA of the CDR3: TGTGCCAGCAGCGTAGGGTCAGCGGCTTACACCTTC.

This clonotype was recorded at least ten times. V is TRBV20-1 and J is TRBJ2-3, with D possibly being TRBD1 or TRBD2 (5 bases each). Germline V gives CDR1 DFQATT, CDR2 SNEGSKA (reference sequence). V was cut by 4 bases and J by 0 bases, with 11 bases left in between. This CDR3 is built from 14 residues. The CDR3 bases are TGCAGTGCTAAAAGGGGCGGGAGCACAGATACGCAGTATTTT. It specifies CSAKRGGSTDTQYF.

The genes are TRBV29-1 and TRBJ2-5, with 9 positions matching TRBD2. The CDR3 spans 15 residues. Germline assignment: CDR1 SQVTM and CDR2 ANQGSEA. The V segment lost 3 bases and the J segment 1 base; nucleotides outside the gene matches: 6. The CDR3, as DNA: TGCAGCGTTGAGAGTCTAGCGGGGTTCCAAGAGACCCAGTACTTC. Translated: CSVESLAGFQETQYF. Combining the CDR3 with reference TRBV29-1 and TRBJ2-5 gives the whole variable domain SAVISQKPSRDICQRGTSLTIQCQVDSQVTMMFWYRQQPGQSLTLIATANQGSEATYESGFVIDKFPISRPNLTFSTLTVSNMSPEDSSIYLCSVESLAGFQETQYFGPGTRLLVL.

There are a few counts of this clonotype. The chain links TRBV7-9 to TRBJ2-5; D is unclear. The CDR3 covers 14 residues. V dropped 5 bases and J dropped 0 bases, with 10 bases sitting between them. The germline CDR1 and CDR2 sequences are SEHNR and FQNEAQ (reference sequence). CDR3 bases: TGTGCCAGCAGCCTCAGACGGGACCAAGAGACCCAGTACTTC. Its translation: CASSLRRDQETQYF.

This rearrangement joins TRBV11-2 to TRBJ2-7; tentatively, D is TRBD1 (6 bases). CDR3 size: 14 residues. The ends were cut back, 1 base at V and 2 bases at J, with 9 bases in the middle. Looked up from germline, CDR1 is SGHAT and CDR2 is FQNNGV. Here the CDR3 reads CASSLAHRAYEQYF. CDR3 in DNA: TGTGCCAGCAGCTTAGCCCACAGGGCCTACGAGCAGTACTTC.

The V call is TRBV28, the J call TRBJ2-3; unclear D gene. Germline CDR1 MDHEN, CDR2 SYDVKM. This CDR3 is built from 14 residues. The V end was cut by 6 bases, the J end by 1 base, with 11 bases between. CDR3 loop: CASSLKLRTDTQYF. The CDR3 DNA reads TGTGCCAGCAGCCTAAAGCTGCGCACAGATACGCAGTATTTT.

V usage is TRBV7-2 and J usage is TRBJ2-7, with D perhaps matching TRBD2 (5 bases). V gave up 4 bases and J gave up 13 bases, with 17 bases separating them. The CDR3 runs 12 residues. Germline assignment: CDR1 SGHTA and CDR2 FQGNSA. The CDR3 nucleotides are TGTGCCAGCAGCTCGCTCCTCGACTATGTCTACTTC. As protein: CASSSLLDYVYF.

This clonotype was detected a few times. J is TRBJ2-6 and V is TRBV24-1, with D perhaps TRBD2 (5 bases). V lost 5 bases, J lost 2 bases, and 15 bases lay in between. The CDR3 covers 17 residues. Germline V gene sequence: CDR1 KGHDR, CDR2 SFDVKD. The CDR3 here is CATSGPEGRAGANVLTF. The CDR3 DNA sequence: TGTGCCACCAGTGGCCCCGAGGGTCGTGCTGGGGCCAACGTCCTGACTTTC.

The V gene is TRBV15, the J gene TRBJ2-7, with 7 bases matching TRBD1. The germline V gene encodes CDR1 LNHNV and CDR2 YYDKDF (reference sequence). The CDR3 contains 13 residues. V trimming: 4 bases; J trimming: 4 bases; junction bases outside the gene matches: 4. The CDR3 protein is CATSIGGSYEQYF. Written as DNA, the CDR3 is TGTGCCACCAGCATAGGGGGCTCTTACGAGCAGTACTTC.

The rearrangement uses TRBV12-3 or TRBV12-4 and TRBJ1-6; TRBD1 is a possible D gene (5 bases). CDR3 length equals 14 residues. V was clipped by 9 bases and J by 3 bases, with 12 bases between them. The CDR3 region is CASAGQGYNSPLHF. The CDR3 DNA is TGTGCCAGTGCGGGCCAGGGCTATAATTCACCCCTCCACTTT.

The V and J genes are TRBV6-1 and TRBJ1-6, with D perhaps TRBD1 (6 bases). Looked up from germline, CDR1 is MNHNS and CDR2 is SASEGT. This CDR3 has 14 residues. Trimming left V 1 base short and J 9 bases short, with 10 bases between. The CDR3 sequence: CASSEGGARSPLHF. CDR3 nucleotides: TGTGCCAGCAGTGAAGGGGGGGCGCGTTCACCCCTCCACTTT.

The CDR3 DNA reads as TGTGCCAGCAGCAAAGGGGGGAGACTAGCCAAAAACATTCAGTACTTC. Residues: CASSKGGRLAKNIQYF. This rearrangement joins TRBV21-1 to TRBJ2-4; the D call in the table, TRBD1, was not verified against the DNA. TRBV21-1 counts as a pseudogene. The CDR3 is made up of 16 amino acids.

The chain uses TRBV10-3 and TRBJ2-7, with D perhaps TRBD1 (6 bases). Trimming pared 4 bases from V and 3 bases from J, leaving 7 bases between. The germline CDR1 and CDR2 sequences are ENHRY and SYGVKD. The CDR3 extends over 12 amino acids. The CDR3 DNA reads as TGTGCCATCAGTGTGGACAGCTACGAGCAGTACTTC. As protein: CAISVDSYEQYF.

The sample holds many counts of this clonotype. The chain recombines TRBV5-1 with TRBJ2-1; the match to TRBD2 covers 15 bases. Unmatched junction bases numbered 2, after V lost 4 bases and J lost 6 bases. Germline V CDR1 and CDR2: SGHRS, YFSETQ. The CDR3 has 15 amino acids. The CDR3 DNA sequence: TGCGCCAGCAGCAGGACTAGCGGGAGGGCCAATGAGCAGTTCTTC. This codes for CASSRTSGRANEQFF.

This clonotype was observed at least ten times. CDR3 sequence: CSAQMTSGISDTQYF. Written as DNA, the CDR3 is TGCAGTGCCCAAATGACTAGCGGGATTTCAGATACGCAGTATTTT. The chain recombines TRBV20-1 with TRBJ2-3; 11 nucleotides match TRBD2. CDR3 length equals 15 residues. The V and J ends lost 6 bases and 4 bases, in that order; junction bases with no gene match: 9. Germline V gene data show CDR1 as DFQATT and CDR2 as SNEGSKA (reference sequence).

For the CDR3, the DNA is TGTGCCAGCAGCAAACGGTCGGCGCGGCGGGCGAACACCGGGGAGCTGTTTTTT. Translation gives CASSKRSARRANTGELFF. The chain has TRBV21-1 and TRBJ2-2; whether TRBD1, the table's D call, matches the DNA was not checked. TRBV21-1 is a pseudogene. This CDR3 region has 18 residues.

This clonotype has ten or more counts. The chain joins TRBV7-8 to TRBJ2-7, with TRBD1 matching 9 bases. CDR3 length: 15 amino acids. Germline CDR1 SGHVS, CDR2 FQNEAQ. V shed 4 bases and J 5 bases; nucleotides not matched to a gene: 9. The CDR3 sequence is CASSSPRDRDDEQYF. Here the CDR3 DNA reads TGTGCCAGCAGCTCGCCCCGGGACAGGGATGACGAGCAGTACTTC.

This clonotype was detected once. The chain carries TRBV5-6 and TRBJ2-5; D ambiguous. Between the trimmed V and J ends, which lost 2 bases and 3 bases, there was a span of 11 bases. CDR1 is SGHDT, CDR2 YYEEEE, per germline. CDR3 length equals 14 residues. CDR3 amino acids: CASSFWTEEETQYF. The DNA for the CDR3 is TGTGCCAGCAGCTTCTGGACGGAAGAAGAGACCCAGTACTTC.

In this sample, this clonotype turned up a few times. The chain uses TRBV2 and TRBJ1-2; no reliable D call. V dropped 2 bases and J dropped 7 bases, with 2 bases sitting between them. The CDR3 contains 10 residues. The V gene's germline CDR1 is SNHLY and CDR2 FYNNEI. The CDR3 bases are TGTGCCAGCAGTGAATTTGGCTACACCTTC. Residues: CASSEFGYTF.